This T cell receptor (beta chain) was identified during a study of T cell repertoires in ileal Crohn's disease. The overall study: About half of patients got postoperative therapy: under twelve thiopurines, around 19 anti-TNF.

With respect to this clone: Antigen specificity is unknown.

Here immunoSEQ multiplex PCR was the method, and the copy in TCRdb shows in-frame clones only, minus some. The data show about 17,000 clones, 70% to 80% seen once. Time point reported: inflamed ileum from the surgical specimen. The V segment lost 4 bases and the J segment 9 bases; nucleotides outside the gene matches: 6. Germline-derived CDR1 and CDR2 are LGHNA and YNFKEQ. CDR3 length: 14 amino acids. The study, taken as a whole, reports: Clonal expansions were more frequent in active smokers than non-smokers at surgery.

The TCR was taken from an adult with Crohn's disease. Source material: ileal tissue. The rearrangement uses TRBV4-2 and TRBJ2-1; 10 bases line up with TRBD2. The CDR3: CASSPSGGAGEQFF. CDR3 nucleotide sequence: TGTGCCAGCAGCCCGAGCGGGGGGGCCGGTGAGCAGTTCTTC.